This T cell receptor (beta chain) emerged from a study of T cells in Graves' hyperthyroidism and ophthalmopathy. This CDR3 region has 12 residues. Germline V CDR1 and CDR2: SEHNR, FQNEAQ (reference sequence). Trimming pared 10 bases from V and 5 bases from J, leaving 11 bases between. RNA transcripts yielded amplified TCR beta CDR3 regions. Researchers ran a first-round RT-PCR on the TCR CDR3 using the HTBI primer set. A single record per CDR3 protein comes from TCRdb applying MiXCR to the multiplex PCR reads. The sample yields about 600,000 distinct CDR3 sequences, about 16% seen once. It was uncontrolled infection, other autoimmune disease, pregnancy or lactation that excluded patients. This clonotype was counted ten times or more.

What was sequenced was blood. The genes are TRBV7-9 and TRBJ2-2; the D is unclear. This clonotype originated in a middle-aged woman with Graves' ophthalmopathy. CDR3 nucleotide sequence: TGTGCCACCCCATACGGGACCGGGGAGCTGTTTTTT. This translates into CATPYGTGELFF.